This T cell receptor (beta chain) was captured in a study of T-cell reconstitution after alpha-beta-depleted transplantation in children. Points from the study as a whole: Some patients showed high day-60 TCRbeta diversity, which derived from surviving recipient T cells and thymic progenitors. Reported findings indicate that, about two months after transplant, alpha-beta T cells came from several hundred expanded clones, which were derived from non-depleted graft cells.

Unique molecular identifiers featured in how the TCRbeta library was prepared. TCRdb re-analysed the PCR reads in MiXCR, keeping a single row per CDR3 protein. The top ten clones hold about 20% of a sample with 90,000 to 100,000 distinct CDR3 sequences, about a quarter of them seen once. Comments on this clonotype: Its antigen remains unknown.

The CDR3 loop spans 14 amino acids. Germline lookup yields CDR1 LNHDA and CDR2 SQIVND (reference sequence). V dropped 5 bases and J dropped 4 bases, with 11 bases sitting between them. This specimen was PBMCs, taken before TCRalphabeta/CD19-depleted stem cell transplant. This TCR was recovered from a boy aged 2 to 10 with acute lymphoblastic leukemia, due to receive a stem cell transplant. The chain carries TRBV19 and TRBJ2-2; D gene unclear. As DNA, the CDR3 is TGTGCCAGTAGTTCTCAGGCAACCACCGGGGAGCTGTTTTTT. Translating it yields CASSSQATTGELFF.